This passage covers 21 T cell receptor beta chains from one sample sequenced in a study of blood T cell repertoires in COVID-19. The protocol was immunoSEQ multiplex PCR, while the TCRdb copy is restricted to in-frame clones and leaves out a portion. Altogether fewer than 130,000 clones are present, 69% being singletons, with the ten largest covering about 6%. The sequenced sample was peripheral blood. Every receptor here comes from a man older than 75 with acute or convalescent COVID-19.

The chain combines TRBV7-2 with TRBJ2-1, with 8 positions matching TRBD2. Germline V gene lookup returns CDR1 SGHTA and CDR2 FQGNSA. The CDR3 consists of 15 residues. Trimming took 1 base from V and 3 from J; bases not matched to a gene: 2. The CDR3 nucleotides read TGTGCCAGCAGCTTAGGTACTAGCGGCTACAATGAGCAGTTCTTC. Residues: CASSLGTSGYNEQFF.

In this sample, this clone turned up a few times. This chain joins TRBV28 and TRBJ2-7, with no clear D. V was pared by 3 bases and J by 2 bases, with 8 bases between. The germline V gene has CDR1 MDHEN and CDR2 SYDVKM. The CDR3 consists of 13 residues. The CDR3 bases are TGTGCCAGCAGTTTGGGCGTAACCTACGAGCAGTACTTC. Residues: CASSLGVTYEQYF. The full variable domain, its missing parts supplied by reference TRBV28 and TRBJ2-7, is DVKVTQSSRYLVKRTGEKVFLECVQDMDHENMFWYRQDPGLGLRLIYFSYDVKMKEKGDIPEGYSVSREKKERFSLILESASTNQTSMYLCASSLGVTYEQYFGPGTRLTVT.

The chain joins TRBV6-6 to TRBJ2-7; 7 nucleotides agree with TRBD2. V dropped 7 bases and J dropped 4; count of bases not matched to a gene: 7. The CDR3 is made up of 13 amino acids. Germline V gene lookup returns CDR1 MNHNY and CDR2 SVGAGI (reference sequence). CDR3 DNA sequence: TGTGCCAGCATGGAGCGGGACCTTTACGAGCAGTACTTC. Its translation is CASMERDLYEQYF.

This chain joins TRBV6-2 or TRBV6-3 and TRBJ2-7; 11 bases fit TRBD2. Germline V gene sequence: CDR1 MNHEY, CDR2 SVGEGT. The CDR3 totals 16 residues. V shed 0 bases, J shed 2 bases, and the junction held 3 bases outside the gene matches. The chain's CDR3 is CASSYSTSGGPYEQYF. DNA of the CDR3: TGTGCCAGCAGTTACTCTACTAGCGGGGGACCCTACGAGCAGTACTTC.

J is TRBJ1-1 and V is TRBV25-1, with 11 bases aligning to TRBD1. With 5 bases clipped from V and 10 bases from J, the junction kept 12 bases outside the gene matches. The CDR3 is 15 residues long. Germline CDR1 MGHDK, CDR2 SYGVNS. DNA of the CDR3: TGTGCCAGCAGTTTAGCCGGGACAGGGGGATCTGGAGCTTTCTTT. Translating gives CASSLAGTGGSGAFF.

The chain links TRBV28 to TRBJ2-7; the match to TRBD2 covers 9 bases. This CDR3 has 17 amino acids. Germline assignment: CDR1 MDHEN and CDR2 SYDVKM. Trimming at V came to 2 bases and at J to 0 bases, leaving 8 bases not matched to a gene. The CDR3 DNA reads TGTGCCAGCAGTTTAGAGACTAGCGGATCAACCTCCTACGAGCAGTACTTC. As protein: CASSLETSGSTSYEQYF.

This clone appeared once. This chain connects TRBV28 to TRBJ1-4; 8 nucleotides match TRBD1. The CDR3 totals 15 residues. The J segment lost 11 bases and the V segment lost 3 bases, leaving 11 bases of the junction unmatched. Germline-derived CDR1 and CDR2 are MDHEN and SYDVKM. In nucleotides, the CDR3 is TGTGCCAGCAGTTTCCGGACAGGGCAAACCAATAAACTGTTTTTT. Translation gives CASSFRTGQTNKLFF.

V and J are TRBV3-1 (or the pseudogene TRBV3-2) and TRBJ2-3; TRBD1 agrees at 7 bases. Germline V CDR1 and CDR2: LGHDT, YNNKEL (reference sequence). Trimming cost V 1 base and J 6 bases; bases outside gene matches: 4. The CDR3 has 14 residues. The CDR3 sequence: CASSQVTGIDTQYF. CDR3 coding DNA: TGTGCCAGCAGCCAAGTGACAGGGATCGATACGCAGTATTTT.

This clone was counted only a few times. The chain employs TRBV6-5 and TRBJ2-7; D possibly corresponds to TRBD2 (6 bases). In germline, CDR1 is MNHEY, CDR2 SVGAGI. V lost 4 bases and J lost 3, with 16 bases in between. The CDR3 covers 15 residues. The CDR3 coding sequence is TGTGCCAGCAGTTCCACGGGACTCAGCCACTACGAGCAGTACTTC. It specifies CASSSTGLSHYEQYF.

The chain combines TRBV6-5 with TRBJ2-7; no reliable D call. The CDR3 is 14 residues long. CDR1 and CDR2 from the germline V gene are MNHEY and SVGAGI. With 7 bases removed from V and 6 bases from J, the gap between germline ends came to 19 bases. CDR3 coding DNA: TGTGCCAGCACCCCAGCAGCTAAGTCAGGCGAGCAGTACTTC. Protein sequence: CASTPAAKSGEQYF.

As DNA, the CDR3 is TGTGCCAGCACCACTAGCGGGGGCAAAGAGACCCAGTACTTC. This translates into CASTTSGGKETQYF. The J gene is TRBJ2-5, the V gene TRBV5-4; the match to TRBD2 covers 11 bases. CDR1 is SGHNT and CDR2 is YYREEE in the germline V gene (reference sequence). The length of the CDR3 is 14 residues. V shed 6 bases and J 3 bases; nucleotides not matched to a gene: 4.

The J gene is TRBJ1-3, the V gene TRBV11-2; no definite D call. Germline assignment: CDR1 SGHAT and CDR2 FQNNGV. Trimming pared 0 bases from V and 5 bases from J, leaving 5 bases between. The CDR3 sequence is 13 residues long. CDR3 DNA: TGTGCCAGCAGCTTAGATTTTAGAAACACCATATATTTT. Translation gives CASSLDFRNTIYF.

This chain links TRBV6-2 or TRBV6-3 with TRBJ2-6; D unclear. Germline CDR1 MNHEY, CDR2 SVGEGT. The germline V and J ends were trimmed by 4 bases and 0 bases, with 10 bases remaining between them. The CDR3 runs to 16 residues. The CDR3: CASSLRTVSGANVLTF. The CDR3 nucleotides read TGTGCCAGCAGTTTGAGAACGGTCTCTGGGGCCAACGTCCTGACTTTC.

This clone was observed a single time. The chain has TRBV5-4 and TRBJ2-1, with D maybe TRBD2 (6 bases). The CDR3 sequence is 13 residues long. V lost 5 bases to trimming and J lost 8 bases, with 14 bases between them. Germline V lookup: CDR1 SGHNT, CDR2 YYREEE (reference sequence). The DNA of the CDR3 is TGTGCCAGCAGTCTGGGGGGAGTCCATGAGCAGTTCTTC. Its protein is CASSLGGVHEQFF.

The table lists this clone with a few counts. This rearrangement joins TRBV5-1 to TRBJ2-1; D may be TRBD2 (6 bases). The CDR3 is 12 amino acids. Trimming took off 3 bases at V and 10 bases at J, with 11 bases between the two ends. Per the germline V gene, CDR1 is SGHRS and CDR2 is YFSETQ. CDR3 amino acids: CASSSEGREQFF. CDR3 bases: TGCGCCAGCAGCTCGGAGGGGCGCGAGCAGTTCTTC.

The chain couples TRBV6-5 to TRBJ2-1, with 10 bases aligning to TRBD1. Germline values: CDR1 MNHEY, CDR2 SVGAGI. The CDR3 loop spans 15 amino acids. The trim removed 5 bases at V and 3 bases at J, leaving 4 bases unmatched. CDR3 sequence reads: CASSMGQGIYNEQFF. The DNA of the CDR3 is TGTGCCAGCAGTATGGGACAGGGGATCTACAATGAGCAGTTCTTC.

The chain joins TRBV29-1 to TRBJ2-3; the match to TRBD2 covers 7 bases. Germline V lookup: CDR1 SQVTM, CDR2 ANQGSEA. Losses at the gene ends were 7 bases for V and 0 bases for J; bases not matched to a gene: 13. The CDR3 extends over 16 amino acids. This CDR3 is CSARGLPSSSTDTQYF. In DNA, the CDR3 is TGCAGCGCGAGGGGACTACCGTCCTCTAGCACAGATACGCAGTATTTT.

The chain has TRBV5-1 and TRBJ2-1; 8 positions match TRBD2. The CDR3 spans 18 residues. V lost 4 bases and J lost 2; bases outside the gene matches: 14. Looked up from germline, CDR1 is SGHRS and CDR2 is YFSETQ. Here the CDR3 DNA reads TGCGCCAGCAGCCCATCCCCCTTACTAGCGGTTCCCTACAATGAGCAGTTCTTC. It codes for CASSPSPLLAVPYNEQFF.

V is TRBV3-1 (or the pseudogene TRBV3-2) and J is TRBJ2-1, with TRBD2 matching 11 bases. This CDR3 is 13 amino acids long. Germline-derived CDR1 and CDR2 are LGHDT and YNNKEL (reference sequence). V lost 6 bases to trimming and J lost 9 bases; unmatched junction nucleotides: 4. This chain's CDR3 is CASSPGLAGEQFF. Written as DNA, the CDR3 is TGTGCCAGCAGTCCTGGACTAGCGGGTGAGCAGTTCTTC.

This clone was counted a few times. The chain couples TRBV18 to TRBJ2-3, with 7 bases that match TRBD2. Germline CDR1 reads KGHSH; CDR2 reads LQKENI. V was pared by 6 bases and J by 2 bases, with 11 bases of the junction left unmatched. CDR3 length equals 16 residues. CDR3 nucleotide sequence: TGTGCCAGCTCCCTCACTAGCGATGCAATCACAGATACGCAGTATTTT. Its protein is CASSLTSDAITDTQYF.

The rearrangement joins TRBV11-3 to TRBJ2-5; TRBD1 might be the D (5 bases). V was clipped by 4 bases and J by 2 bases, with 8 bases between them. CDR1 and CDR2 from the germline V gene are SGHNT and YENEEA. This CDR3 comprises 13 residues. The CDR3 protein is CASSWGSQETQYF. For the CDR3, the DNA is TGTGCCAGCAGCTGGGGCAGTCAAGAGACCCAGTACTTC.